What follows are 28 T cell receptor beta chains derived from one specimen sequenced in a study of cytomegalovirus exposure and HLA in healthy donors. Both 60 Vbeta primers and 13 Jbeta primers went into the PCR. Clones were read by immunoSEQ multiplex PCR, and TCRdb kept only the in-frame ones, dropping some. The table for this sample gives about 200,000 clones. The sequencing input was PBMCs. These receptors originate from a girl aged 2 to 10 in good health and CMV-seropositive.

V is TRBV5-1 and J is TRBJ2-2, with D tentatively TRBD2 (5 bases). This CDR3 has 14 residues. The V and J ends lost 6 bases and 4 bases respectively, with 13 bases between them. Germline CDR1 is SGHRS and CDR2 is YFSETQ. CDR3 DNA: TGCGCCAGCAAGCTGAGGGAGACCACCGGGGAGCTGTTTTTT. It translates to CASKLRETTGELFF.

CDR3 bases: TGTGCCAGCAGCCCGCGCCAATCTGCGGTGAGCACCTACGAGCAGTACTTC. This sequence encodes CASSPRQSAVSTYEQYF. The chain recombines TRBV5-6 with TRBJ2-7, with D uncertain. The CDR3 consists of 17 residues. Germline lookup yields CDR1 SGHDT and CDR2 YYEEEE. V was pared by 4 bases and J by 2 bases, with 22 bases between.

The V call is TRBV2, the J call TRBJ2-2; D is possibly TRBD1 (6 bases). CDR1 SNHLY and CDR2 FYNNEI come from the germline V gene. V was shortened by 7 bases and J by 2 bases, with 11 bases between the two germline ends. The CDR3 runs 14 residues. CDR3 residues: CASNRDGNTGELFF. CDR3 bases: TGTGCCAGCAACAGGGATGGAAACACCGGGGAGCTGTTTTTT.

The V and J genes are TRBV7-9 and TRBJ2-2; TRBD1 matches 7 bases. The V gene end was trimmed by 4 bases and the J gene end by 0 bases; junction bases not matched to a gene: 8. This CDR3 region has 17 residues. CDR1 and CDR2 (germline): SEHNR, FQNEAQ (reference sequence). The CDR3 DNA sequence: TGTGCCAGCAGCTCAGCCCCGGGACAGCCGAACACCGGGGAGCTGTTTTTT. Protein product: CASSSAPGQPNTGELFF.

The chain links TRBV7-8 to TRBJ2-1; possibly TRBD2 for D (5 bases). Trimming took 5 bases from V and 7 from J, leaving 18 bases between them. Germline lookup yields CDR1 SGHVS and CDR2 FQNEAQ. The CDR3 is made up of 15 amino acids. Here the CDR3 reads CASSRLDTRGNEQFF. The CDR3 DNA sequence: TGTGCCAGCAGCCGTCTTGATACTCGCGGGAATGAGCAGTTCTTC. Using reference TRBV7-8 and TRBJ2-1 for the parts outside the CDR3, the full variable domain is GAGVSQSPRYKVAKRGQDVALRCDPISGHVSLFWYQQALGQGPEFLTYFQNEAQLDKSGLPSDRFFAERPEGSVSTLKIQRTQQEDSAVYLCASSRLDTRGNEQFFGPGTRLTVL.

The chain joins TRBV19 to TRBJ1-4, with 9 bases matching TRBD1. CDR3 length: 13 amino acids. The V gene's germline CDR1 is LNHDA and CDR2 SQIVND (reference sequence). V was pared by 11 bases and J by 7 bases, with 8 bases of the junction left unmatched. CDR3 amino acids: CAARGQGGEKLFF. The CDR3 DNA is TGTGCCGCTCGGGGACAGGGAGGTGAAAAACTGTTTTTT.

This sequence joins TRBV19 and TRBJ2-1; 10 positions agree with TRBD2. With V trimmed by 3 bases and J by 8 bases, 4 bases remained unmatched. CDR1 is LNHDA, CDR2 SQIVND, per germline (reference sequence). The CDR3 spans 14 residues. In DNA, the CDR3 is TGTGCCAGTAGTATTCTAGCGGGAGATGATGAGCAGTTCTTC. Amino acid sequence: CASSILAGDDEQFF.

The V gene is TRBV5-4, the J gene TRBJ2-7; 9 nucleotides align to TRBD1. The CDR3 contains 15 residues. The junction had 6 bases not matched to a gene; V was cut back by 4 bases and J by 1 base. CDR1 SGHNT and CDR2 YYREEE come from the germline V gene (reference sequence). CDR3 region: CASSVGQGWSYEQYF. CDR3 DNA sequence: TGTGCCAGCAGCGTAGGACAGGGGTGGTCCTACGAGCAGTACTTC.

The genes are TRBV15 and TRBJ1-1; 7 positions agree with TRBD1. The V and J ends lost 1 base and 0 bases, in that order; junction bases with no gene match: 8. There are 17 residues in the CDR3. Germline-derived CDR1 and CDR2 are LNHNV and YYDKDF (reference sequence). The CDR3 DNA is TGTGCCACCAGCAGAGGGGCCCTGACAGGGCTGAACACTGAAGCTTTCTTT. Encoded protein: CATSRGALTGLNTEAFF.

The CDR3 bases are TGTGCCTGGTCGATCTCACTGACAGATACGCAGTATTTT. Its translation: CAWSISLTDTQYF. The V gene is TRBV30, the J gene TRBJ2-3, with D unclear. Trimming cost V 5 bases and J 3 bases, with 12 bases left between them. This CDR3 has 13 amino acids. Germline V lookup: CDR1 GTSNPN, CDR2 SVGIG (reference sequence).

The CDR3 loop is CASRQDRWNSPLHF. CDR3 coding DNA: TGTGCCAGCAGACAAGACAGGTGGAATTCACCCCTCCACTTT. This chain joins TRBV11-2 and TRBJ1-6; D possibly corresponds to TRBD1 (6 bases). The CDR3 contains 14 residues. CDR1 is SGHAT, CDR2 FQNNGV, per germline. V was cut by 6 bases and J by 7 bases, with 13 bases left in between.

This sequence joins TRBV11-2 and TRBJ2-5, with a tentative D call TRBD1 (5 bases). CDR1 is SGHAT, CDR2 FQNNGV, per germline. There are 12 residues in the CDR3. V dropped 4 bases and J dropped 12 bases, with 15 bases sitting between them. In DNA, the CDR3 is TGTGCCAGCAGCTCCGCCCTGGGGCTGGAGTACTTC. It specifies CASSSALGLEYF.

The CDR3 is CASSPRGTEQYF. CDR3 sequence (DNA): TGTGCCAGCTCACCAAGGGGTACTGAGCAGTACTTC. V is TRBV18 and J is TRBJ2-7; D is perhaps TRBD1 (5 bases). The CDR3 is 12 amino acids. V lost 2 bases to trimming and J lost 7 bases, with 9 bases between them. The germline gives CDR1 KGHSH, CDR2 LQKENI.

This sequence joins TRBV15 and TRBJ1-1; D is unresolved. The CDR3 has 14 residues. V lost 0 bases to trimming and J lost 4 bases, with 9 bases between them. The germline V gene encodes CDR1 LNHNV and CDR2 YYDKDF (reference sequence). The CDR3 DNA is TGTGCCACCAGCAGAGATTCGGGTAGCACTGAAGCTTTCTTT. Its translation is CATSRDSGSTEAFF.

J is TRBJ2-3 and V is TRBV5-1; D possibly corresponds to TRBD2 (5 bases). The germline V and J ends were trimmed by 1 base and 4 bases, with 13 bases remaining between them. Germline V gene sequence: CDR1 SGHRS, CDR2 YFSETQ. The CDR3 runs to 15 residues. The CDR3 region is CASSLLAEKPDTQYF. The CDR3 DNA sequence: TGCGCCAGCAGCTTGCTAGCCGAAAAACCAGATACGCAGTATTTT.

The J gene is TRBJ2-5, the V gene TRBV7-9, with D maybe TRBD1 (6 bases). In germline, CDR1 is SEHNR, CDR2 FQNEAQ (reference sequence). The CDR3 is 15 residues long. Trimming cost V 5 bases and J 2 bases, with 15 bases left between them. The CDR3 spells CASSAGVLGQETQYF. In nucleotides, the CDR3 is TGTGCCAGCAGCGCAGGGGTGCTGGGGCAAGAGACCCAGTACTTC.

The chain combines TRBV6-5 with TRBJ2-7; D gene ambiguous. This CDR3 has 16 residues. Germline V gene sequence: CDR1 MNHEY, CDR2 SVGAGI. V was clipped by 0 bases and J by 3 bases, with 15 bases between them. CDR3 sequence (DNA): TGTGCCAGCAGTTACTCGTATCCCGGGTCAAACTACGAGCAGTACTTC. It yields the protein CASSYSYPGSNYEQYF.

V usage is TRBV7-6 and J usage is TRBJ2-2; 10 nucleotides align to TRBD2. V gave up 3 bases and J gave up 2 bases; unmatched junction bases: 3. Per germline, CDR1 SGHVS and CDR2 FNYEAQ. The CDR3 has 16 amino acids. The CDR3 loop is CASSFGLAVNTGELFF. The CDR3 DNA reads TGTGCCAGCAGCTTCGGACTAGCGGTTAACACCGGGGAGCTGTTTTTT.

The chain links TRBV30 to TRBJ2-4; D call uncertain. CDR3 length: 14 residues. V lost 3 bases and J 8 bases, leaving 17 bases between the germline ends. The V gene's germline CDR1 is GTSNPN and CDR2 SVGIG (reference sequence). The CDR3 bases are TGTGCCTGGAGCGGTCTCAGCGAGGTAGACATTCAGTACTTC. Translated: CAWSGLSEVDIQYF.

This sequence joins TRBV7-9 and TRBJ2-2; D possibly corresponds to TRBD2 (5 bases). The CDR3 extends over 14 amino acids. The V end was cut by 6 bases, the J end by 6 bases, with 14 bases between. Germline V CDR1 and CDR2: SEHNR, FQNEAQ (reference sequence). The CDR3 here is CASRTLARSGELFF. Written as DNA, the CDR3 is TGTGCCAGCAGGACTCTAGCTAGGTCCGGGGAGCTGTTTTTT.

The rearrangement links TRBV28 to TRBJ1-5; maybe TRBD1 (6 bases). The CDR3 covers 15 residues. Trimming took 7 bases from V and 2 from J, leaving 15 bases between them. From germline, CDR1 is MDHEN and CDR2 SYDVKM. The DNA for the CDR3 is TGTGCCAGCACCAACGCTGGACAGCGCAATCAGCCCCAGCATTTT. Residues: CASTNAGQRNQPQHF. Filled out from reference TRBV28 and TRBJ1-5, the complete variable domain reads DVKVTQSSRYLVKRTGEKVFLECVQDMDHENMFWYRQDPGLGLRLIYFSYDVKMKEKGDIPEGYSVSREKKERFSLILESASTNQTSMYLCASTNAGQRNQPQHFGDGTRLSIL.

The chain has TRBV5-6 and TRBJ2-5, with a weak D call TRBD2 (6 bases). V was clipped by 4 bases and J by 5 bases, with 6 bases between them. Germline CDR1 is SGHDT and CDR2 is YYEEEE. This CDR3 comprises 11 residues. The CDR3 sequence: CASSREETQYF. CDR3 nucleotides: TGTGCCAGCAGCCGGGAGGAGACCCAGTACTTC.

This rearrangement joins TRBV10-1 to TRBJ1-1; TRBD1 matches at 7 bases. CDR3 length: 13 residues. From germline, CDR1 is WNHNN and CDR2 SYGVQD (reference sequence). J lost 5 bases, V lost 6 bases, and 6 bases had no gene match. CDR3 protein: CASSNRGRTEAFF. The CDR3, as DNA: TGCGCCAGCAGCAACAGGGGTAGGACTGAAGCTTTCTTT.

The chain is built from TRBV2 and TRBJ2-4, with 8 bases that match TRBD1. This CDR3 is 15 amino acids long. The germline V gene encodes CDR1 SNHLY and CDR2 FYNNEI. After removal of 4 bases from V and 3 bases from J, the junction contained 5 bases not matched to a gene. The CDR3: CASSVDRGGKNIQYF. The CDR3 bases are TGTGCCAGCAGTGTCGACAGGGGAGGCAAAAACATTCAGTACTTC.

The chain carries TRBV21-1 and TRBJ1-1; TRBD1 is the table's D call and was not checked against the DNA. TRBV21-1 is a documented pseudogene. The CDR3 extends over 16 amino acids. This CDR3 reads CASSPRDRGRDTEAFF. DNA for the CDR3: TGTGCCAGCAGCCCCCGGGACAGGGGGAGAGACACTGAAGCTTTCTTT.

As DNA, the CDR3 is TGTGCCAGCAGCTTGACGGGAGGAACCTACAATGAGCAGTTCTTC. Protein product: CASSLTGGTYNEQFF. This chain connects TRBV7-7 to TRBJ2-1, with 7 nucleotides matching TRBD2. After removal of 3 bases from V and 2 bases from J, the junction contained 4 bases not matched to a gene. CDR1 SSHAT and CDR2 FNYEAQ come from the germline V gene (reference sequence). This CDR3 contains 15 residues. The entire variable domain, with the rest obtained from reference TRBV7-7 and TRBJ2-1, is as follows: GAGVSQSPRYKVTKRGQDVTLRCDPISSHATLYWYQQALGQGPEFLTYFNYEAQPDKSGLPSDRFSAERPEGSISTLTIQRTEQRDSAMYRCASSLTGGTYNEQFFGPGTRLTVL.

The V call is TRBV11-2, the J call TRBJ2-3; weak D call: TRBD2 (6 bases). V lost 5 bases to trimming and J lost 0 bases, with 15 bases between them. The CDR3 spans 16 residues. Germline V gene lookup returns CDR1 SGHAT and CDR2 FQNNGV. This chain's CDR3 is CASSPISGWSTDTQYF. The DNA of the CDR3 is TGTGCCAGCAGCCCGATAAGCGGGTGGAGCACAGATACGCAGTATTTT.

The chain is built from TRBV7-2 and TRBJ1-3; D is unresolved. Germline V lookup: CDR1 SGHTA, CDR2 FQGNSA. The CDR3 runs to 15 residues. V lost 4 bases and J lost 3, with 13 bases in between. The CDR3 DNA reads as TGTGCCAGCAGCTCCCTCACGGGTGGTGGAAACACCATATATTTT. It yields the protein CASSSLTGGGNTIYF. The entire variable domain, with the rest obtained from reference TRBV7-2 and TRBJ1-3, is as follows: GAGVSQSPSNKVTEKGKDVELRCDPISGHTALYWYRQSLGQGLEFLIYFQGNSAPDKSGLPSDRFSAERTGGSVSTLTIQRTQQEDSAVYLCASSSLTGGGNTIYFGEGSWLTVV.